The rows below give T cell receptor beta chains drawn from one sample of a study of T cell responses to AZD1222 COVID-19 vaccine. The table came from immunoSEQ multiplex PCR; TCRdb's copy has only in-frame clones and leaves some out. The repertoire holds more than 100,000 clones, with over 70% as singletons. Sequenced here: peripheral blood, sampled on day 0 of AZD1222 vaccination. Receptors originate from an adult in good health. Each CDR3 is given with its conserved first and last residue. A D gene is named only where the DNA matches it firmly. Clone size is shown for a subset of rows, as once, few, many or a class of expanded clone.

D gene	clone size	J gene	V gene	CDR3 protein	CDR3 DNA
.	.	TRBJ1-2	TRBV9	CASSVALEGPLNYGYTF	TGTGCCAGCAGCGTAGCCCTTGAGGGGCCCCTAAACTATGGCTACACCTTC
.	.	TRBJ1-1	TRBV10-3	CAISERQGNTEAFF	TGTGCCATCAGTGAAAGGCAGGGTAACACTGAAGCTTTCTTT
.	.	TRBJ2-7	TRBV18	CASSLLTGSPNYEQYF	TGTGCCAGCTCACTACTAACAGGGTCCCCAAACTACGAGCAGTACTTC
.	.	TRBJ1-2	TRBV7-8	CASSFARVTNYGYTF	TGTGCCAGCAGCTTCGCCAGGGTCACTAACTATGGCTACACCTTC
.	.	TRBJ1-4	TRBV5-1	CASSQGGDSEKLFF	TGCGCCAGCAGCCAGGGCGGGGATAGTGAAAAACTGTTTTTT
.	.	TRBJ1-1	TRBV11-2	CASSLGEPTEAFF	TGTGCCAGCAGCTTAGGGGAACCGACAGAAGCTTTCTTT
.	.	TRBJ1-2	TRBV28	CASSSYRVEGYTF	TGTGCCAGCAGTTCCTACAGGGTAGAGGGCTACACCTTC
.	.	TRBJ2-7	TRBV3-1/TRBV3-2	CASSHLSLANEQYF	TGTGCCAGCAGCCATCTGTCACTAGCTAACGAGCAGTACTTC
.	.	TRBJ2-2	TRBV7-9	CASSPYPGPYTGELFF	TGTGCCAGCAGCCCTTATCCGGGACCCTACACCGGGGAGCTGTTTTTT
TRBD1	.	TRBJ1-2	TRBV3-1/TRBV3-2	CASSQVTGGGYTF	TGTGCCAGCAGCCAAGTGACAGGGGGTGGCTACACCTTC
.	.	TRBJ1-1	TRBV18	CASSPTGVNTEAFF	TGTGCCAGCTCACCCACTGGGGTCAACACTGAAGCTTTCTTT
TRBD1	.	TRBJ1-3	TRBV2	CASSGTGAFSGNTIYF	TGTGCCAGCAGTGGAACAGGGGCCTTCTCTGGAAACACCATATATTTT
TRBD1	.	TRBJ1-2	TRBV4-3	CASSQGRLLRGRGGYTF	TGCGCCAGCAGCCAGGGTCGCTTACTCAGGGGGAGGGGTGGCTACACCTTC
.	few	TRBJ2-5	TRBV30	CAGTRGAETQYF	TGTGCCGGAACCAGGGGTGCTGAGACCCAGTACTTC
.	.	TRBJ2-7	TRBV6-2/TRBV6-3	CASSYVGYEQYF	TGTGCCAGCAGTTACGTTGGTTACGAGCAGTACTTC
.	.	TRBJ2-2	TRBV2	CASKSGSTNTGELFF	TGTGCCAGCAAGTCAGGTTCGACCAACACCGGGGAGCTGTTTTTT
.	once	TRBJ1-2	TRBV18	CASSLETGNQNGYTF	TGTGCCAGCTCACTCGAAACAGGGAATCAGAATGGCTACACCTTC
.	.	TRBJ2-1	TRBV4-2	CASSQDLRDEQFF	TGTGCCAGCAGCCAAGATCTCAGGGACGAGCAGTTCTTC
.	.	TRBJ1-5	TRBV21-1	CASIRNRGHRPPQHF	TGTGCCAGCATCCGAAACAGGGGGCACCGTCCGCCCCAGCATTTT
.	.	TRBJ1-4	TRBV6-1	CASSEAPWQGNEKLFF	TGTGCCAGCAGTGAAGCCCCTTGGCAGGGGAATGAAAAACTGTTTTTT
TRBD2	once	TRBJ2-2	TRBV7-6	CASSPSPGGNTGELFF	TGTGCCAGCAGCCCGTCTCCGGGAGGCAACACCGGGGAGCTGTTTTTT
TRBD1	.	TRBJ1-1	TRBV18	CASSRDRDTEAFF	TGTGCCAGCTCACGGGACAGGGACACTGAAGCTTTCTTT
.	.	TRBJ2-7	TRBV27	CASSLSWGPSYEQYF	TGTGCCAGCAGTTTATCGTGGGGACCATCCTACGAGCAGTACTTC
TRBD1	few	TRBJ1-2	TRBV3-1/TRBV3-2	CASSAQGVDYGYTF	TGTGCCAGCAGCGCACAGGGGGTAGACTATGGCTACACCTTC
TRBD2	.	TRBJ2-1	TRBV3-1/TRBV3-2	CASSLGTSGSGYNEQFF	TGTGCCAGCAGCCTCGGGACTAGCGGGAGTGGCTACAATGAGCAGTTCTTC
.	.	TRBJ1-2	TRBV7-3	CASSLTKDVVYGYTF	TGTGCCAGCAGCTTAACGAAGGACGTAGTCTATGGCTACACCTTC
.	.	TRBJ2-7	TRBV12-5	CASGPSYEQYF	TGTGCTAGTGGTCCAAGCTACGAGCAGTACTTC
TRBD1	.	TRBJ1-2	TRBV19	CASSADREGNSNGYTF	TGTGCCAGTAGTGCGGACAGGGAAGGGAATTCGAATGGCTACACCTTC
.	.	TRBJ1-4	TRBV4-1	CASSQWQNEKLFF	TGCGCCAGCAGCCAATGGCAAAATGAAAAACTGTTTTTT
.	.	TRBJ1-4	TRBV7-8	CASSLGVYNEKLFF	TGTGCCAGCAGCTTAGGAGTCTATAATGAAAAACTGTTTTTT
.	.	TRBJ2-3	TRBV6-2/TRBV6-3	CASSYINTQYF	TGTGCCAGCAGTTACATCAATACGCAGTATTTT
.	.	TRBJ1-2	TRBV2	CASSAQGKRDGYTF	TGTGCCAGCAGTGCTCAGGGAAAGAGAGATGGCTACACCTTC
.	.	TRBJ1-2	TRBV28	CASTQGAGYGYTF	TGTGCCAGCACCCAGGGCGCAGGCTATGGCTACACCTTC
.	.	TRBJ2-2	TRBV30	CAWASGAGGELFF	TGTGCCTGGGCGTCAGGGGCTGGCGGGGAGCTGTTTTTT
TRBD2	.	TRBJ2-5	TRBV7-8	CASSSLAGSGRGTQYF	TGTGCCAGCAGCTCCCTAGCGGGCAGTGGAAGGGGGACCCAGTACTTC
.	once	TRBJ1-5	TRBV9	CASSAGGSLSVGQPQHF	TGTGCCAGCAGCGCCGGCGGCTCACTCTCTGTGGGTCAGCCCCAGCATTTT
.	.	TRBJ1-2	TRBV10-3	CAISDSGQGSYGYTF	TGTGCCATCAGTGATTCGGGGCAGGGTAGCTATGGCTACACCTTC
TRBD1	.	TRBJ2-7	TRBV7-8	CASTSDRTLSYEQYF	TGTGCCAGCACGTCGGACAGGACCTTATCCTACGAGCAGTACTTC
TRBD1	.	TRBJ2-7	TRBV29-1	CSVGTGRNYEQYF	TGCAGCGTCGGGACAGGGCGAAACTACGAGCAGTACTTC